Listed below are T cell receptor beta chains from one sample, sequenced in a study of response to subunit inactivated influenza vaccine. TCRdb re-called the RT-PCR reads with MiXCR, one entry per CDR3 protein. Of some 480,000 distinct CDR3 sequences listed, 9.5% to 13% are singletons. The starting material was PBMCs from blood, obtained about 6 weeks after vaccination. The source is a man in his forties or fifties who received an inactivated influenza vaccine. The CDR3 runs from the conserved cysteine through the conserved F or W. Fields, in order: V gene, CDR3 length, D gene, clone size, J gene, CDR3 DNA, CDR3 protein. D genes are given only for firm matches. The size of a clone is reported for some rows only, either as once, few or many, or as a class for expanded clones.

TRBV12-3/TRBV12-4	15	.	few	TRBJ1-3	TGTGCCAGCAGCTCGGTCGTAATGAGGGGGAACACCATATATTTT	CASSSVVMRGNTIYF
TRBV6-1	15	.	.	TRBJ2-1	TGTGCCAGCAGTGCTTGGACGGGGTCCTACAATGAGCAGTTCTTC	CASSAWTGSYNEQFF
TRBV5-1	16	.	few	TRBJ2-7	TGCGCCAGCAGCTTGGGACTACCGGGACGGGGCTACGAGCAGTACTTC	CASSLGLPGRGYEQYF
TRBV5-5	16	TRBD2	.	TRBJ2-5	TGTGCCAGCAGCTTGGGACTAGCGGGGAACCAAGAGACCCAGTACTTC	CASSLGLAGNQETQYF
TRBV7-8	18	.	.	TRBJ1-3	TGTGCCAGCAGTTTCCAGTCGGGACGGCGGACCTCTGGAAACACCATATATTTT	CASSFQSGRRTSGNTIYF
TRBV6-2/TRBV6-3	14	.	.	TRBJ2-7	TGTGCCAGCATTTCGGTGGGGACCTCCTACGAGCAGTACTTC	CASISVGTSYEQYF
TRBV7-9	15	.	.	TRBJ1-3	TGTGCCAGCAGCTTCCCCCCCGCATCTGGAAACACCATATATTTT	CASSFPPASGNTIYF
TRBV7-2	14	.	many	TRBJ1-1	TGTGCCAGCAGCTTTAGCAATACCGACAGGGAAGCTTTCTTT	CASSFSNTDREAFF
TRBV7-8	13	.	few	TRBJ2-7	TGTGCCAGCAGCTTAGCCCCTCGGGACGAGCAGTACTTC	CASSLAPRDEQYF
TRBV18	17	TRBD2	few	TRBJ2-2	TGTGCCAGCTCACCACCGTCTGCGGGAGTTCTTGGCGGGGAGCTGTTTTTT	CASSPPSAGVLGGELFF
TRBV4-2	14	TRBD2	few	TRBJ2-2	TGTGCCAGCAGCCAGAGCGGGGGGAGCGGGGAGCTGTTTTTT	CASSQSGGSGELFF
TRBV7-2	13	.	many	TRBJ2-1	TGTGCCAGCAGCCCTACGACCTACAATGAGCAGTTCTTC	CASSPTTYNEQFF
TRBV12-3/TRBV12-4	12	.	.	TRBJ2-1	TGTGCCAGCAGTTTAGATATCAAAGAGCAGTTCTTC	CASSLDIKEQFF
TRBV7-2	17	TRBD2	few	TRBJ2-3	TGTGCCAGCAGCCTCCTTCGGACTAGCGGTGGTACAGATACGCAGTATTTT	CASSLLRTSGGTDTQYF
TRBV29-1	12	.	.	TRBJ2-7	TGCAGCGCAAGGACGGTAGCCTACGAGCAGTACTTC	CSARTVAYEQYF
TRBV24-1	14	.	few	TRBJ2-5	TGTGCCACCAGTGGCGCGGGGCACCAAGAGACCCAGTACTTC	CATSGAGHQETQYF
TRBV9	15	.	few	TRBJ1-6	TGTGCCAGCAGCACTTTGGACGAGTATAATTCACCCCTCCACTTT	CASSTLDEYNSPLHF
TRBV10-2	15	TRBD2	.	TRBJ2-3	TGCGCCAGCAGCGGTGGAGCGGGGGGGTTCAATACGCAGTATTTT	CASSGGAGGFNTQYF
TRBV5-5	15	.	.	TRBJ2-3	TGTGCCAGCAGCGCCGACACCATATTCACAGATACGCAGTATTTT	CASSADTIFTDTQYF
TRBV18	14	.	.	TRBJ2-7	TGTGCCAGCTCACCGCCGGACAAGGGCTACGAGCAGTACTTC	CASSPPDKGYEQYF
TRBV6-1	15	.	.	TRBJ1-1	TGTGCCAGCAGGGCATTTGGACGGATCTACACTGAAGCTTTCTTT	CASRAFGRIYTEAFF
TRBV6-5	14	TRBD1	few	TRBJ2-5	TGTGCCAGCAGTTACGACAGGGCGGGAGAGACCCAGTACTTC	CASSYDRAGETQYF
TRBV7-8	18	.	.	TRBJ2-7	TGTGCCAGCAGCTTAATTGTTTTAGGGGGGGCAAACTCCTACGAGCAGTACTTC	CASSLIVLGGANSYEQYF
TRBV12-3/TRBV12-4	16	TRBD1	many	TRBJ1-1	TGTGCCAGCAGGGGCATGCGGGACAGGGTGGAAGGTAAAGCTTTCTTT	CASRGMRDRVEGKAFF
TRBV28	13	.	many	TRBJ2-2	TGTGCCAGCAGTTTTCAGGTTACCGGGGAGCTGTTTTTT	CASSFQVTGELFF
TRBV2	12	.	.	TRBJ2-3	TGTGCCAGCAGGAGAGAAGGGGATACGCAGTATTTT	CASRREGDTQYF
TRBV12-3/TRBV12-4	16	.	.	TRBJ2-6	TGTGCCAGCAGTTGGGACACCCGCTCTGGGGCCAACGTCCTGACTTTC	CASSWDTRSGANVLTF
TRBV4-3	16	.	few	TRBJ2-3	TGCGCCAGCAGCCGGGAGAGGACTAAGAACACAGATACGCAGTATTTT	CASSRERTKNTDTQYF
TRBV7-8	12	.	.	TRBJ2-7	TGTGCCAGCAGCACCATATTTTACGAGCAGTACTTC	CASSTIFYEQYF
TRBV7-8	14	TRBD1	many	TRBJ1-6	TGTGCCAGCAGCTTCCGGGACAGATATTCACCCCTCCACTTT	CASSFRDRYSPLHF
TRBV20-1	13	TRBD1	few	TRBJ1-2	TGCAGTGCCAGGACAGGGGGCGCGGGCGGCTACACCTTC	CSARTGGAGGYTF
TRBV9	16	TRBD2	.	TRBJ2-1	TGTGCCAGCAGCGTCCCCGGGACTAGCGGCTACAATGAGCAGTTCTTC	CASSVPGTSGYNEQFF
TRBV13	12	.	many	TRBJ1-2	TGTGCCAGCAGGGGGGAGAGCTATGGCTACACCTTC	CASRGESYGYTF
TRBV10-2	13	.	.	TRBJ2-1	TGCGCCAGCAGTGAAGGTTCCTACAATGAGCAGTTCTTC	CASSEGSYNEQFF
TRBV12-3/TRBV12-4	12	.	few	TRBJ2-7	TGTGCCAGCACCCCAAGCTCCTACGAGCAGTACTTC	CASTPSSYEQYF
TRBV12-3/TRBV12-4	16	.	few	TRBJ2-7	TGTGCCAGCAGTTTAGCGCTTCGGAGATGGGGTGGGGAGCAGTACTTC	CASSLALRRWGGEQYF
TRBV6-2/TRBV6-3	14	.	.	TRBJ2-1	TGTGCCAGCAGGGACACCGGGGCACACAATGAGCAGTTCTTC	CASRDTGAHNEQFF
TRBV5-8	13	.	.	TRBJ2-4	TGTGCCAGCAGCTACGGCAGGGTAAACATTCAGTACTTC	CASSYGRVNIQYF
TRBV5-5	14	.	many	TRBJ2-1	TGTGCCAGCAGCTTGCCCGGGTTGGGGAATGAGCAGTTCTTC	CASSLPGLGNEQFF
TRBV6-1	15	TRBD1	few	TRBJ2-6	TGTGCCAGTTCGGGACAGGGTTCTGGGGCCAACGTCCTGACTTTC	CASSGQGSGANVLTF
TRBV20-1	14	TRBD1	.	TRBJ2-7	TGCAGTGCTGACCACCGGGACAGGGGGTACGAGCAGTACTTC	CSADHRDRGYEQYF
TRBV12-3/TRBV12-4	14	.	few	TRBJ1-4	TGTGCCAGCAGCCTCGGGGGGCACGATGAAAAACTGTTTTTT	CASSLGGHDEKLFF
TRBV5-1	15	.	.	TRBJ2-5	TGCGCCAGCAGCTCCAGGGTCGGCCACAGAGAGACCCAGTACTTC	CASSSRVGHRETQYF
TRBV9	16	.	few	TRBJ2-1	TGTGCCAGCAGCGTAGGCCGGGGCGTCACCTACAATGAGCAGTTCTTC	CASSVGRGVTYNEQFF
TRBV28	14	.	many	TRBJ2-7	TGTGCCAGCAACGTACCGGGACTTTCATACGAGCAGTACTTC	CASNVPGLSYEQYF
TRBV10-3	15	.	few	TRBJ2-7	TGTGCCATCAGTGAGTCCTGGCAAAGGGGGTACGAGCAGTACTTC	CAISESWQRGYEQYF
TRBV20-1	13	TRBD1	many	TRBJ1-4	TGCAGTGCTCAATCAGGGGGCAATGAAAAACTGTTTTTT	CSAQSGGNEKLFF
TRBV6-5	13	.	few	TRBJ1-2	TGTGCCAGCAGTTATAACGATAACTATGGCTACACCTTC	CASSYNDNYGYTF
TRBV20-1	16	.	few	TRBJ2-1	TGCAGTGCAAAGGGGACGGCATTTTTATACTACAATGAGCAGTTCTTC	CSAKGTAFLYYNEQFF
TRBV5-1	14	.	many	TRBJ1-1	TGCGCCAGCAGCTTTTCGGGGCTGAACACTGAAGCTTTCTTT	CASSFSGLNTEAFF
TRBV4-3	14	.	.	TRBJ2-5	TGCGCCAGCAGCCAAGATACTAGCTGGGAGACCCAGTACTTC	CASSQDTSWETQYF
TRBV5-1	13	.	few	TRBJ2-7	TGCGCCAGCAGCTTGGGAGAAGGGGGGGAGCAGTACTTC	CASSLGEGGEQYF